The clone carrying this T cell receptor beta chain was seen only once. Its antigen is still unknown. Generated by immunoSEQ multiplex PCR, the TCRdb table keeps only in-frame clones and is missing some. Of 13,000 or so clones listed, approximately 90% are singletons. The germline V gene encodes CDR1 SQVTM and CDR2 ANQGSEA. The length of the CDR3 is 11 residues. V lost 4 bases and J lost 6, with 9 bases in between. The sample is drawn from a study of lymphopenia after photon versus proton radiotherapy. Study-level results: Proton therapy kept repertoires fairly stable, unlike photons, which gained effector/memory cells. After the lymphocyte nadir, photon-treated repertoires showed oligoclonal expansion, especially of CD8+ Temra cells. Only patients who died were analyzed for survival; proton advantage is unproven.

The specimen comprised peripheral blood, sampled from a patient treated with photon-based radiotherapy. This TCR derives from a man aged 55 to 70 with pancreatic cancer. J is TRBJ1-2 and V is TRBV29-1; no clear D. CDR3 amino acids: CSVVVRDGYTF. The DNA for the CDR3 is TGCAGCGTTGTAGTCCGGGATGGCTACACCTTC.